These 29 T cell receptor beta chains share one sample of origin, sequenced in a study of CD8+ T cells in alopecia areata. The treatment was: oral pan-JAK inhibitor, 5-10 mg twice daily. RNA was extracted and reverse transcribed into cDNA as the sequencing template. The assay was immunoSEQ multiplex PCR, and TCRdb's table has in-frame clones only and misses some. The sample lists 150,000 to 200,000 clones, less than 70% occurring once. The source material was CD4+ T cells sorted from blood, sampled at week 24, from a patient treated with tofacitinib. The receptors originated from a human donor with alopecia areata.

The J gene is TRBJ2-6, the V gene TRBV2; D is possibly TRBD2 (6 bases). The CDR3 length is 15 residues. With 4 bases removed from V and 1 base from J, the gap between germline ends came to 8 bases. Germline values: CDR1 SNHLY, CDR2 FYNNEI. The CDR3 is CASSAAGSGANVLTF. The CDR3 nucleotides are TGTGCCAGCAGTGCGGCGGGATCTGGGGCCAACGTCCTGACTTTC.

This clone was counted a few times. The chain employs TRBV25-1 and TRBJ2-1; D perhaps matches TRBD1 (6 bases). Germline V gives CDR1 MGHDK, CDR2 SYGVNS. The CDR3 loop spans 15 amino acids. V lost 2 bases and J 3 bases, leaving 11 bases between the germline ends. As DNA, the CDR3 is TGTGCCAGCAGTGAACAACAGGGTATCTACAATGAGCAGTTCTTC. Translating gives CASSEQQGIYNEQFF.

This clone turned up a few times. The chain joins TRBV30 to TRBJ1-1; D is unclear. CDR1 and CDR2 (germline): GTSNPN, SVGIG (reference sequence). The V end lost 8 bases, the J end lost 2 bases, and 15 bases lay between the germline ends. There are 13 residues in the CDR3. The CDR3 sequence: CAGEKQTNTEAFF. CDR3 nucleotide sequence: TGTGCCGGGGAGAAACAGACAAACACTGAAGCTTTCTTT.

The chain uses TRBV7-9 and TRBJ1-2; 7 nucleotides agree with TRBD1. In germline, CDR1 is SEHNR, CDR2 FQNEAQ (reference sequence). J lost 5 bases, V lost 7 bases, and 13 bases had no gene match. This CDR3 spans 15 amino acids. CDR3 residues: CASTLGNRGIYGYTF. CDR3 coding DNA: TGTGCCAGCACCCTTGGGAACAGGGGAATATATGGCTACACCTTC. Full variable domain (missing parts from reference TRBV7-9 and TRBJ1-2): DTGVSQNPRHKITKRGQNVTFRCDPISEHNRLYWYRQTLGQGPEFLTYFQNEAQLEKSRLLSDRFSAERPKGSFSTLEIQRTEQGDSAMYLCASTLGNRGIYGYTFGSGTRLTVV.

The chain recombines TRBV9 with TRBJ1-4, with 10 bases identical to TRBD1. With 2 bases clipped from V and 5 bases from J, the junction kept 6 bases outside the gene matches. Germline V gene lookup returns CDR1 SGDLS and CDR2 YYNGEE. CDR3 length: 16 amino acids. The CDR3 loop reads CASSVTPGQGNEKLFF. The CDR3 bases are TGTGCCAGCAGCGTCACACCGGGACAGGGGAATGAAAAACTGTTTTTT.

This clone was observed a handful of times. The rearrangement joins TRBV29-1 to TRBJ1-1, with D uncertain. Germline V gene data show CDR1 as SQVTM and CDR2 as ANQGSEA. This CDR3 has 10 residues. The DNA for the CDR3 is TGCAGAGCCGGGAACACTGAAGCTTTCTTT. This codes for CRAGNTEAFF.

V is TRBV4-2 and J is TRBJ1-2, with D tentatively TRBD1 (5 bases). The germline V gene encodes CDR1 LGHNA and CDR2 YNFKEQ. The V end was cut by 0 bases, the J end by 8 bases, with 16 bases between. This CDR3 spans 15 amino acids. The CDR3 sequence: CASSQDSQGDWGYTF. The CDR3 DNA is TGTGCCAGCAGCCAAGATAGCCAGGGAGATTGGGGCTACACCTTC.

V usage is TRBV2 and J usage is TRBJ2-2; D uncertain. The germline gives CDR1 SNHLY, CDR2 FYNNEI. The germline V and J ends were trimmed by 9 bases and 5 bases, with 10 bases remaining between them. There are 12 residues in the CDR3. The CDR3 spells CARLSHTGELFF. The CDR3 DNA follows: TGTGCCAGACTGAGCCATACCGGGGAGCTGTTTTTT.

The chain joins TRBV6-5 to TRBJ1-2; tentative D call: TRBD1 (5 bases). Trimming cost V 6 bases and J 3 bases, with 14 bases left between them. The CDR3 has 14 amino acids. Germline V CDR1 and CDR2: MNHEY, SVGAGI. CDR3: CASRPLGADYGYTF. The CDR3 coding sequence is TGTGCCAGCAGACCCCTCGGGGCGGACTATGGCTACACCTTC.

V is TRBV5-1 and J is TRBJ1-1; D is unresolved. The CDR3 covers 14 residues. Germline V gene lookup returns CDR1 SGHRS and CDR2 YFSETQ. V lost 0 bases and J 10 bases, leaving 16 bases between the germline ends. DNA for the CDR3: TGCGCCAGCAGCTTGGGTGACGCAACCATGGGAGCTTTCTTT. Amino acid sequence: CASSLGDATMGAFF.

The rearrangement links TRBV30 to TRBJ2-3; 13 bases match TRBD2. The trim removed 1 base at V and 2 bases at J, leaving 21 bases unmatched. This CDR3 has 22 amino acids. CDR1 and CDR2 (germline): GTSNPN, SVGIG (reference sequence). The DNA of the CDR3 is TGTGCCTGGAGTGGAAAACGAGGGACTAGCGGGGCGCAGCGGCAACTCACAGATACGCAGTATTTT. Its protein is CAWSGKRGTSGAQRQLTDTQYF.

The genes are TRBV4-1 and TRBJ2-5, with 15 bases fitting TRBD2. Germline lookup yields CDR1 MGHRA and CDR2 YSYEKL. The CDR3 has 17 amino acids. The V segment lost 4 bases and the J segment 0 bases; nucleotides outside the gene matches: 3. The CDR3 loop is CASSRGLAGGNQETQYF. CDR3 nucleotide sequence: TGCGCCAGCAGCCGAGGACTAGCGGGGGGGAACCAAGAGACCCAGTACTTC.

J is TRBJ1-5 and V is TRBV5-1; weak D call: TRBD1 (6 bases). This CDR3 contains 15 residues. Germline V CDR1 and CDR2: SGHRS, YFSETQ. V dropped 0 bases and J dropped 5 bases, with 12 bases sitting between them. CDR3 amino acids: CASSLDTGNDQPQHF. DNA of the CDR3: TGCGCCAGCAGCTTGGACACAGGGAACGATCAGCCCCAGCATTTT.

This rearrangement joins TRBV6-5 to TRBJ2-5; D is uncertain. The germline CDR1 and CDR2 sequences are MNHEY and SVGAGI. The CDR3 covers 11 residues. V lost 5 bases, J lost 4 bases, and 5 bases lay in between. CDR3 loop: CASSQAETQYF. CDR3 bases: TGTGCCAGCAGTCAAGCAGAGACCCAGTACTTC.

Worth noting for this clone: Distinct nucleotide sequences in the sample also encode this CDR3. The J gene is TRBJ1-1, the V gene TRBV27, with 7 bases lining up with TRBD1. J was trimmed by 1 base and V by 4 bases; bases with no gene match: 6. The CDR3 covers 15 residues. Germline CDR1 reads MNHEY; CDR2 reads SMNVEV (reference sequence). The CDR3, as DNA: TGTGCCAGCAGTTCGTCAGGGACAGCGAACACTGAAGCTTTCTTT. Encoded protein: CASSSSGTANTEAFF.

This clone was detected a few times. The chain joins TRBV7-3 to TRBJ2-2; no reliable D call. V gave up 3 bases and J gave up 6 bases, with 5 bases separating them. The CDR3 is made up of 12 amino acids. Per the germline V gene, CDR1 is SGHTA and CDR2 is FQGTGA. CDR3 protein: CASSFPPGELFF. CDR3 DNA: TGTGCCAGCAGCTTCCCACCCGGGGAGCTGTTTTTT.

This chain joins TRBV7-9 and TRBJ2-6; 8 bases align to TRBD1. The ends lost 5 bases at V and 1 base at J; junction bases unmatched: 7. Germline loops: CDR1 SEHNR, CDR2 FQNEAQ (reference sequence). This CDR3 spans 17 amino acids. This CDR3 reads CASSPWTGRSGANVLTF. CDR3 nucleotides: TGTGCCAGCAGCCCATGGACAGGGAGGTCTGGGGCCAACGTCCTGACTTTC.

This clone was seen only a few times. The V and J genes are TRBV29-1 and TRBJ2-1; D may be TRBD2 (5 bases). The V gene lost 6 bases and the J gene lost 9 bases, with 15 bases spanning the gap. The CDR3 spans 12 residues. Germline CDR1 is SQVTM and CDR2 is ANQGSEA. The CDR3 sequence: CSVARGRREQFF. For the CDR3, the DNA is TGCAGCGTGGCCCGGGGTCGACGTGAGCAGTTCTTC.

In its sample, this clone was seen a few times. The chain is built from TRBV19 and TRBJ2-1; D may match TRBD1 or TRBD2 (7 bases each). There are 15 residues in the CDR3. Trimming removed 1 base at V and 9 bases at J, with 16 bases between. CDR1 LNHDA and CDR2 SQIVND come from the germline V gene (reference sequence). Written as DNA, the CDR3 is TGTGCCAGTAGTATAGTTGGGGGGGACAGAGGTGAGCAGTTCTTC. The encoded protein is CASSIVGGDRGEQFF.

V usage is TRBV6-5 and J usage is TRBJ2-1; 8 positions match TRBD2. Trimming took 6 bases from V and 6 from J; bases not matched to a gene: 4. Germline lookup yields CDR1 MNHEY and CDR2 SVGAGI. This CDR3 is 13 amino acids long. The CDR3 DNA sequence: TGTGCCAGCAGACTAGCGGCTGGCAATGAGCAGTTCTTC. Translating it yields CASRLAAGNEQFF.

In its sample, this clone was seen a few times. This chain uses TRBV29-1 with TRBJ1-1; possible D gene TRBD1, 6 bases. The CDR3 contains 13 residues. Germline-derived CDR1 and CDR2 are SQVTM and ANQGSEA. The V end lost 3 bases, the J end lost 10 bases, and 18 bases lay between the germline ends. The CDR3 DNA follows: TGCAGCGTTGATGATACACTAAAAGGGGGAGCTTTCTTT. This sequence encodes CSVDDTLKGGAFF.

The genes are TRBV29-1 and TRBJ2-3; 10 bases are shared with TRBD1. Germline assignment: CDR1 SQVTM and CDR2 ANQGSEA. J was trimmed by 6 bases and V by 7 bases; bases with no gene match: 7. This CDR3 is 13 amino acids long. DNA for the CDR3: TGCAGCGCGGAAAGGACAGGGGGGGATACGCAGTATTTT. Translation: CSAERTGGDTQYF.

The chain recombines TRBV4-1 with TRBJ1-6; a possible D gene is TRBD1 (5 bases). V lost 0 bases to trimming and J lost 8 bases, with 11 bases between them. CDR1 and CDR2 from the germline V gene are MGHRA and YSYEKL. This CDR3 spans 15 amino acids. The CDR3: CASSQDRVRDSPLHF. For the CDR3, the DNA is TGCGCCAGCAGCCAAGACAGGGTTAGAGATTCACCCCTCCACTTT.

This chain uses TRBV25-1 with TRBJ1-1; no firm D call. V gave up 3 bases and J gave up 4 bases, with 6 bases separating them. The length of the CDR3 is 12 residues. Germline CDR1 MGHDK, CDR2 SYGVNS. CDR3 sequence (DNA): TGTGCCAGCAGTGATATTGGCACTGAAGCTTTCTTT. Translating gives CASSDIGTEAFF.

The sample holds one count of this clone. The chain has TRBV7-9 and TRBJ1-1, with TRBD1 as a possible D gene (6 bases). Trimming pared 8 bases from V and 1 base from J, leaving 17 bases between. Germline V lookup: CDR1 SEHNR, CDR2 FQNEAQ (reference sequence). The CDR3 is 15 residues long. The CDR3 DNA reads as TGTGCCAGCTTTTCGTCCGGGACAACGAACACTGAAGCTTTCTTT. Its translation is CASFSSGTTNTEAFF.

This chain connects TRBV19 to TRBJ1-4; D call uncertain. Germline-derived CDR1 and CDR2 are LNHDA and SQIVND (reference sequence). The CDR3 length is 13 residues. V lost 3 bases, J lost 4 bases, and 6 bases lay in between. The CDR3 DNA reads TGTGCCAGTAGTATCTCAGTTAATGAAAAACTGTTTTTT. Amino acids: CASSISVNEKLFF. Complete variable domain (other parts from reference TRBV19 and TRBJ1-4): DGGITQSPKYLFRKEGQNVTLSCEQNLNHDAMYWYRQDPGQGLRLIYYSQIVNDFQKGDIAEGYSVSREKKESFPLTVTSAQKNPTAFYLCASSISVNEKLFFGSGTQLSVL.

The J gene is TRBJ2-1, the V gene TRBV29-1; TRBD1 agrees at 9 bases. Per germline, CDR1 SQVTM and CDR2 ANQGSEA. CDR3 length: 13 amino acids. V dropped 8 bases and J dropped 6; count of bases not matched to a gene: 8. The CDR3 sequence: CSISTGGGNEQFF. In nucleotides, the CDR3 is TGCAGCATCTCGACAGGGGGGGGCAATGAGCAGTTCTTC.

This chain joins TRBV29-1 and TRBJ2-3; no clear D gene. CDR3 size: 13 residues. The V end lost 4 bases, the J end lost 7 bases, and 15 bases lay between the germline ends. The germline gives CDR1 SQVTM, CDR2 ANQGSEA. CDR3 DNA sequence: TGCAGCGTTGGATTCCCCGTCCTTAATACGCAGTATTTT. This codes for CSVGFPVLNTQYF.

This clone has just a few counts. The CDR3: CAIKKAGDHTEAFF. CDR3 bases: TGTGCCATCAAAAAAGCAGGGGATCACACTGAAGCTTTCTTT. The chain employs TRBV10-3 and TRBJ1-1; the D gene is possibly TRBD1 (6 bases). V was clipped by 7 bases and J by 3 bases, with 15 bases between them. CDR1 and CDR2 from the germline V gene are ENHRY and SYGVKD. This CDR3 is 14 amino acids long.